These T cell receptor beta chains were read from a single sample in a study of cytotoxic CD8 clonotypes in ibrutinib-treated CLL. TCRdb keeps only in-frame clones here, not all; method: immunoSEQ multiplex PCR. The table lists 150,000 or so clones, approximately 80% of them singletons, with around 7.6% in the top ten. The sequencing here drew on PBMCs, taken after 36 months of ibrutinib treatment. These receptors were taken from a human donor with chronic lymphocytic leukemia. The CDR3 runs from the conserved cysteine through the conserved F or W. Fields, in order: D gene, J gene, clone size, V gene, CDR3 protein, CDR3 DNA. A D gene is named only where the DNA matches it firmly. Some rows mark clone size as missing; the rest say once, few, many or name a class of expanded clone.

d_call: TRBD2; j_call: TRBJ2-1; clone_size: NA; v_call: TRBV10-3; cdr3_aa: CAIKGLPSSGRDSEQFF; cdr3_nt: TGTGCCATCAAAGGACTTCCATCCAGCGGGAGGGACTCTGAGCAGTTCTTC
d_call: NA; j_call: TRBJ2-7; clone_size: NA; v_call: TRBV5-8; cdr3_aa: CASSPGASVLGEQYF; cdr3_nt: TGTGCCAGCAGCCCTGGGGCTAGCGTCTTAGGAGAGCAGTACTTC
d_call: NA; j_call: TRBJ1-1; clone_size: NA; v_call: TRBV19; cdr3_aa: CASSRGGMYTEAFF; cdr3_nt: TGTGCCAGTAGTAGAGGTGGTATGTACACTGAAGCTTTCTTT
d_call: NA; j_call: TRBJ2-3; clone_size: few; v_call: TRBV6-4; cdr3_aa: CASSRGVASTDTQYF; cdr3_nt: TGTGCCAGCAGCAGAGGGGTAGCTAGCACAGATACGCAGTATTTT
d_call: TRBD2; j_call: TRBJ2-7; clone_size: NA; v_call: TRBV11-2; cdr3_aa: CASSLLAGAYEQYF; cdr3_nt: TGTGCCAGCAGCTTACTGGCGGGAGCCTACGAGCAGTACTTC
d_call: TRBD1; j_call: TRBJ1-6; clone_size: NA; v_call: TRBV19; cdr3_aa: CASTDGQGQSPLHF; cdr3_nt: TGTGCCAGTACCGACGGACAGGGACAATCACCCCTCCACTTT
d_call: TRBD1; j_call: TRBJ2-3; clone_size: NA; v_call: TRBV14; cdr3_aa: CASRGQGTDTQYF; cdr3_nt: TGTGCCAGCAGGGGACAGGGAACAGATACGCAGTATTTT
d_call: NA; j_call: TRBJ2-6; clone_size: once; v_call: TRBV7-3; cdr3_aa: CASSIMAGTNVLTF; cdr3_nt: TGTGCCAGCAGCATAATGGCAGGGACCAACGTCCTGACTTTC
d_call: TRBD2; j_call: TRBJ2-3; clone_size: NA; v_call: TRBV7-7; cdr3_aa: CASSQIASGGATDTQYF; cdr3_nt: TGTGCCAGCAGTCAAATCGCTAGCGGGGGGGCCACAGATACGCAGTATTTT
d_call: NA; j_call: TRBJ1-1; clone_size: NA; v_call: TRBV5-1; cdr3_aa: CASSLNSMNTEAFF; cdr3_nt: TGCGCCAGCAGCTTGAACAGCATGAACACTGAAGCTTTCTTT
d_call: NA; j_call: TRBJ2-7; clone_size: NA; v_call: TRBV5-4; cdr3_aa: CASTPFPGRPYEQYF; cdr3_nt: TGTGCCAGCACCCCCTTTCCGGGACGCCCCTACGAGCAGTACTTC
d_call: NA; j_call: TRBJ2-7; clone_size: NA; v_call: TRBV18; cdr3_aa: CASSSSYTGRYEQYF; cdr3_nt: TGTGCCAGCTCAAGCTCGTATACAGGGAGGTACGAGCAGTACTTC
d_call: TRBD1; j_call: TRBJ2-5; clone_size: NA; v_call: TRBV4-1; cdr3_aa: CASSQTGTADQETQYF; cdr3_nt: TGCGCCAGCAGCCAAACCGGGACAGCCGACCAAGAGACCCAGTACTTC
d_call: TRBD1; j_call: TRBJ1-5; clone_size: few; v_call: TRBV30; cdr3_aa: CAWSVGQGNQPQHF; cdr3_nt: TGTGCCTGGAGTGTGGGACAGGGGAATCAGCCCCAGCATTTT
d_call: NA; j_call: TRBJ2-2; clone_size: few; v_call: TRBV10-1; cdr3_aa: CASSPRVTGELFF; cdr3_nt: TGCGCCAGCAGTCCGAGGGTGACCGGGGAGCTGTTTTTT
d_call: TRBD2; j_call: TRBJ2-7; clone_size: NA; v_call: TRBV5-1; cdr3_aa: CASSPTAGEIYEQYF; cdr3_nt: TGCGCCAGCAGCCCCACGGCGGGAGAGATTTACGAGCAGTACTTC
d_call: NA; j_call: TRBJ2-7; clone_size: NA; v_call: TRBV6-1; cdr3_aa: CASSSGVEQYF; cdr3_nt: TGTGCCAGCAGTTCAGGGGTAGAGCAGTACTTC
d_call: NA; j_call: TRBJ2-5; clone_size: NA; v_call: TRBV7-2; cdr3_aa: CASSFRGSNSETQYF; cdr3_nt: TGTGCCAGCAGCTTCCGGGGTTCTAATAGTGAGACCCAGTACTTC
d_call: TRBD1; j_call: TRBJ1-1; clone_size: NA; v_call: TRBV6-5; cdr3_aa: CASSYGQGGEAFF; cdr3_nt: TGTGCCAGCAGTTATGGGCAGGGGGGTGAAGCTTTCTTT
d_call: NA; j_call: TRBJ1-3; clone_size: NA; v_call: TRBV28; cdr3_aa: CASSLPLSPLSGNTIYF; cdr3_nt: TGTGCCAGCAGTTTACCCCTTTCCCCTCTCTCTGGAAACACCATATATTTT
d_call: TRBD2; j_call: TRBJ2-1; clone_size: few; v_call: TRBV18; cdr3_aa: CASSPLWTSGMVNEQFF; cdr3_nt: TGTGCCAGCTCACCACTCTGGACTAGCGGGATGGTCAATGAGCAGTTCTTC
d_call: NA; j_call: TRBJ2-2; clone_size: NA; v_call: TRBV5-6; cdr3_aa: CASSDPRGRNTGELFF; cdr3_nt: TGTGCCAGCAGCGACCCCCGGGGGAGAAACACCGGGGAGCTGTTTTTT
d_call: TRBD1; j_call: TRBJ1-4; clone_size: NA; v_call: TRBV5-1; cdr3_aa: CASSRQGGEKLFF; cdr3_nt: TGCGCCAGCAGCCGACAGGGAGGCGAAAAACTGTTTTTT
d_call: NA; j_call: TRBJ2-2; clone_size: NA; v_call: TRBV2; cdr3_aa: CASSGGQLNTGELFF; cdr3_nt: TGTGCCAGCAGTGGAGGACAGTTGAACACCGGGGAGCTGTTTTTT
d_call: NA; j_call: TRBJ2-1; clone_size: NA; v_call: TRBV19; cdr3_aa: CASTGDRDYNEQFF; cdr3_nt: TGTGCCAGTACGGGAGACAGGGACTACAATGAGCAGTTCTTC
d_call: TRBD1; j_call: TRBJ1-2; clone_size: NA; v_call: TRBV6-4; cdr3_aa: CASRPQGADRIYGYTF; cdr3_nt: TGTGCCAGCAGACCACAGGGGGCGGACAGAATTTATGGCTACACCTTC
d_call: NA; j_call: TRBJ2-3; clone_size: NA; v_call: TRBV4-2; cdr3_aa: CASSQEAVLPGDTQYF; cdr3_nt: TGTGCCAGCAGCCAAGAAGCGGTACTGCCCGGAGATACGCAGTATTTT
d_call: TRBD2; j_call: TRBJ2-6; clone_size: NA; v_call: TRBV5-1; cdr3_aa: CASSRDYSPGANVLTF; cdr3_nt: TGCGCCAGCAGCCGGGACTATTCTCCAGGGGCCAACGTCCTGACTTTC
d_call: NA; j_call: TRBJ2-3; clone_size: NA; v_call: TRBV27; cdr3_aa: CASSFSNAFTDTQYF; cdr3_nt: TGTGCCAGCAGTTTTTCGAATGCCTTCACAGATACGCAGTATTTT
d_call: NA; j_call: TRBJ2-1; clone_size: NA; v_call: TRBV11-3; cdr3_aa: CASSLGNEQFF; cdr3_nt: TGTGCCAGCAGCTTGGGTAATGAGCAGTTCTTC
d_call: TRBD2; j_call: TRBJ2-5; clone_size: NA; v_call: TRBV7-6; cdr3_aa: CASSSLAGSGETQYF; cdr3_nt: TGTGCCAGCAGCTCCCTAGCGGGATCAGGAGAGACCCAGTACTTC
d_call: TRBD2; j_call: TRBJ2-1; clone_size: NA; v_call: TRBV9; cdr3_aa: CASSATSGRAAEQFF; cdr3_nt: TGTGCCAGCAGCGCGACTAGCGGGAGGGCGGCTGAGCAGTTCTTC
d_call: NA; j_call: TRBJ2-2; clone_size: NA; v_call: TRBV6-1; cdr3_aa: CASRSPSGELFF; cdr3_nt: TGTGCCAGCAGATCCCCTTCCGGGGAGCTGTTTTTT